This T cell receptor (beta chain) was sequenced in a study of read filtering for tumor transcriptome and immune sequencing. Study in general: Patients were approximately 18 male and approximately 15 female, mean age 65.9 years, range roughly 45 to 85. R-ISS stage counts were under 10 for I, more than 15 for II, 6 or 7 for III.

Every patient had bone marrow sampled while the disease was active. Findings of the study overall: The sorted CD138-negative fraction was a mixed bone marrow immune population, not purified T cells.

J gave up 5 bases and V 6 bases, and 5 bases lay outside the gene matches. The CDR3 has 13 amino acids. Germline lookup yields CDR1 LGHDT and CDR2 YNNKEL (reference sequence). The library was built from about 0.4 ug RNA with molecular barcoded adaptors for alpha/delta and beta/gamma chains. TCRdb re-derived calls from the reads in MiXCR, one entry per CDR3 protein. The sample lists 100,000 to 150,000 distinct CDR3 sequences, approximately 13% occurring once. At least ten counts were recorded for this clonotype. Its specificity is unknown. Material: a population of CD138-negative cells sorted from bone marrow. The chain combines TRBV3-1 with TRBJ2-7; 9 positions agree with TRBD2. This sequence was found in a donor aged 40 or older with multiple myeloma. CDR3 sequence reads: CASRRGGNDEQYF. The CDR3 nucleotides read TGTGCCAGCAGGCGGGGGGGGAACGACGAGCAGTACTTC.